This is a list of T cell receptor beta chains from one sample in a study of blood T cell repertoires in COVID-19. Profiled with immunoSEQ multiplex PCR; TCRdb holds only in-frame clones, not every one. The data hold 390,000 or so clones, with roughly 89% observed a single time. Sequenced: peripheral blood. The receptors stem from a man between 18 and 29 years old with active or convalescent COVID-19. The CDR3 runs from the conserved cysteine through the conserved F or W. A D gene is named only where the DNA matches it firmly. Size is stated for part of the rows, as once, few or many counts, or as a class when the clone is expanded.

>TRBV5-8|.|TRBJ2-7|TRBD2
TGTGCCAGCAGCTTGGGGCTAGCGGGAGACTATCACGAGCAGTACTTC
CASSLGLAGDYHEQYF
>TRBV28|.|TRBJ2-7|TRBD1
TGTGCCAGCAGCGATTCCGGGACAGGGTCCTACGAGCAGTACTTC
CASSDSGTGSYEQYF
>TRBV4-1|.|TRBJ2-7|.
TGCGCCAGCAGCTTACGTTCTACAGGGAACTACGAGCAGTACTTC
CASSLRSTGNYEQYF
>TRBV11-3|.|TRBJ2-2|TRBD1
TGTGCCAGCAGCGCCGGACAGGGCACCGGGGAGCTGTTTTTT
CASSAGQGTGELFF
>TRBV5-6|few|TRBJ1-1|TRBD1
TGTGCCAGCAGGCGTCAGGGGGCGCGAACTGAAGCTTTCTTT
CASRRQGARTEAFF
>TRBV19|.|TRBJ1-4|.
TGTGCCAGTAGTCATCTGGGGCGTGAAAAACTGTTTTTT
CASSHLGREKLFF
>TRBV7-8|once|TRBJ1-3|.
TGTGCCAGCAGTCACAGGAGTGGAAACACCATATATTTT
CASSHRSGNTIYF
>TRBV6-6|.|TRBJ1-5|TRBD1
TGTGCCAGCAGTTACCCCGGACAGGGAGGGAATCAGCCCCAGCATTTT
CASSYPGQGGNQPQHF
>TRBV11-2|medium-sized|TRBJ2-3|.
TGTGCCAGCAGCTTCCTAGATACGCAGTATTTT
CASSFLDTQYF
>TRBV14|many|TRBJ2-7|TRBD1
TGTGCCAGCAGCCAACAGGGGGACAGGGGCTCCTACGAGCAGTACTTC
CASSQQGDRGSYEQYF
>TRBV7-2|.|TRBJ1-5|.
TGTGCCAGCAGCTCGAGGGAGGCTCCTGCCCAGCATTTT
CASSSREAPAQHF
>TRBV27|once|TRBJ2-4|.
TGTGCCAGCAGTTTATGGGCCGGTAGTTTTTTAGCCAAAAACATTCAGTACTTC
CASSLWAGSFLAKNIQYF
>TRBV2|.|TRBJ2-1|TRBD1
TGTGCCAGCACCCCGGGACAGGTGGTAAATGAGCAGTTCTTC
CASTPGQVVNEQFF
>TRBV5-4|.|TRBJ1-5|.
TGTGCCAGCAGCGCAGGACACAATCAGCCCCAGCATTTT
CASSAGHNQPQHF
>TRBV7-3|.|TRBJ1-1|TRBD1
TGTGCCAGCAGCTTGGGACAGGGGAAGACTGAAGCTTTCTTT
CASSLGQGKTEAFF
>TRBV6-5|once|TRBJ1-2|TRBD1
TGTGCCAGCAGGGGACAGGGGCCCTATGGCTACACCTTC
CASRGQGPYGYTF
>TRBV5-1|.|TRBJ2-5|.
TGCGCCAGCAGCTTGAGCTCGGAGACCCAGTACTTC
CASSLSSETQYF
>TRBV5-1|.|TRBJ1-6|.
TGCGCCAGCAGCTTGGATGTACAGGGAGGGGCAAATTCACCCCTCCACTTT
CASSLDVQGGANSPLHF
>TRBV5-4|.|TRBJ2-5|TRBD1
TGTGCCAGCAGCTCAGGACAGGGAGAGACCCAGTACTTC
CASSSGQGETQYF
>TRBV18|.|TRBJ1-4|TRBD1
TGTGCCAGCTCCCGACAGGGGGCTAATGAAAAACTGTTTTTT
CASSRQGANEKLFF
>TRBV19|few|TRBJ1-5|TRBD1
TGTGCCAGTAGTCCCCGAGGACCGACAGGGCAGCCCCAGCATTTT
CASSPRGPTGQPQHF